The rows below give T cell receptor beta chains drawn from one sample of a study of cytomegalovirus exposure and HLA in healthy donors. Assay used: immunoSEQ multiplex PCR; TCRdb lists only in-frame clones, some missing. The table has 100,000 to 150,000 clones, under 85% seen once. The sample consisted of PBMCs. The origin of the receptors is a woman between 50 and 59 years old in good health and CMV-seropositive. The CDR3 runs from the conserved cysteine through the conserved F or W. D genes are given only for firm matches. Clone size is stated in some rows and not others, as once, few, many or a class when expanded.

V gene	J gene	D gene	clone size	CDR3 protein	CDR3 DNA
TRBV25-1	TRBJ2-7	TRBD1	.	CASSDPGQGSYEQYF	TGTGCCAGCAGTGATCCGGGACAGGGTTCTTACGAGCAGTACTTC
TRBV29-1	TRBJ2-1	.	.	CSVEGWAGPHNEQFF	TGCAGCGTCGAAGGGTGGGCGGGGCCACACAATGAGCAGTTCTTC
TRBV6-5	TRBJ1-6	.	.	CASSLQGPNSPLHF	TGTGCCAGCAGTTTACAGGGACCTAATTCACCCCTCCACTTT
TRBV5-4	TRBJ1-3	.	.	CASSTGFSGNTIYF	TGTGCCAGCAGCACAGGGTTCTCTGGAAACACCATATATTTT
TRBV6-1	TRBJ2-5	TRBD1	.	CASSAGPRDRQETQYF	TGTGCCAGCAGTGCTGGACCCCGGGACAGACAAGAGACCCAGTACTTC
TRBV30	TRBJ1-6	.	.	CAWSAQGNSPLHF	TGTGCCTGGAGTGCCCAGGGGAATTCACCCCTCCACTTT
TRBV5-4	TRBJ1-2	TRBD1	.	CASSLGGTVGYTF	TGTGCCAGCAGCTTGGGAGGGACAGTGGGCTACACCTTC
TRBV10-3	TRBJ1-2	.	once	CAISESWGVGYGYTF	TGTGCCATCAGTGAGTCTTGGGGGGTCGGCTATGGCTACACCTTC
TRBV6-5	TRBJ2-7	TRBD1	few	CASRLSTGGSYEQYF	TGTGCCAGCAGACTCTCAACAGGGGGCAGCTACGAGCAGTACTTC
TRBV11-2	TRBJ1-3	.	few	CASSLVGGTLSGNTIYF	TGTGCCAGCAGCTTAGTCGGGGGAACTCTCTCGGGAAACACCATATATTTT
TRBV18	TRBJ2-1	TRBD2	few	CASSPPSSGGRYNEQFF	TGTGCCAGCTCACCACCGTCCAGCGGGGGGCGGTACAATGAGCAGTTCTTC
TRBV5-1	TRBJ1-6	TRBD1	.	CASTRDRGDSPLHF	TGCGCCAGCACCAGGGACAGGGGGGACTCACCCCTCCACTTT
TRBV5-6	TRBJ1-4	.	many	CASNPTPRDEKLFF	TGTGCCAGCAACCCGACCCCTCGGGATGAAAAACTGTTTTTT
TRBV7-9	TRBJ2-4	TRBD2	.	CASSSVLAGGSVGKNIQYF	TGTGCCAGCAGCTCGGTACTAGCGGGGGGGTCGGTGGGCAAAAACATTCAGTACTTC
TRBV2	TRBJ1-3	TRBD1	.	CASSGGQINTIYF	TGTGCCAGCAGTGGGGGACAGATAAACACCATATATTTT
TRBV6-5	TRBJ2-7	.	.	CASSYSMSQGDEQYF	TGTGCCAGCAGTTACTCGATGTCTCAGGGTGACGAGCAGTACTTC
TRBV30	TRBJ1-2	TRBD1	.	CAWSVLQGADGYTF	TGTGCCTGGAGTGTTCTCCAGGGGGCGGATGGCTACACCTTC
TRBV11-2	TRBJ1-4	.	.	CASSPRSPIEKLFF	TGTGCCAGCAGCCCCCGAAGTCCTATTGAAAAACTGTTTTTT
TRBV5-4	TRBJ2-7	.	.	CASSLSLGHYEQYF	TGTGCCAGCAGCTTGTCCTTGGGGCACTACGAGCAGTACTTC
TRBV6-6	TRBJ1-2	TRBD1	.	CASSPRGTGAGYGYTF	TGTGCCAGCAGCCCTCGCGGGACAGGGGCCGGCTATGGCTACACCTTC
TRBV6-5	TRBJ2-2	TRBD1	.	CASSYPLGGGTGELFF	TGTGCCAGCAGTTATCCCCTAGGGGGCGGCACCGGGGAGCTGTTTTTT
TRBV5-8	TRBJ2-3	TRBD2	.	CASSLSGENTDTQYF	TGTGCCAGCAGCTTGAGCGGGGAGAACACAGATACGCAGTATTTT
TRBV15	TRBJ2-2	.	.	CATSRDRAANTGELFF	TGTGCCACCAGTCGAGACAGAGCCGCGAACACCGGGGAGCTGTTTTTT
TRBV5-6	TRBJ1-2	.	.	CASSYNRAYGYTF	TGTGCCAGCAGCTACAACAGGGCCTATGGCTACACCTTC